These T cell receptor beta chains were read from a single sample in a study of T cell repertoires and leukemia-associated antigens. TCRdb fed the 5' RACE reads into MiXCR, producing one record per CDR3 protein. This sample has 11,000 or so distinct CDR3 sequences, with roughly 43% found just once. These TCRs' antigens remain unknown. The specimen sequenced was CD3+ T cells sorted from blood and cultured. These receptors all come from a female donor in good health. Both conserved end residues are trimmed from each CDR3. A D gene is named only where the DNA matches it firmly.

j_gene,d_gene,v_gene,CDR3aa
TRBJ2-3,TRBD2,TRBV29-1,SVAMRGSHTDTQY
TRBJ2-5,NA,TRBV27,ASSLRVGETQY
TRBJ2-7,NA,TRBV20-1,SARYAGHQY
TRBJ2-1,NA,TRBV20-1,SARGGAGPNEQF
TRBJ2-1,TRBD1,TRBV12-3/TRBV12-4,ASKGTGRNTVHNEQF
TRBJ2-2,TRBD2,TRBV20-1,SARGDWTSGVNTGELF
TRBJ2-2,NA,TRBV20-1,SAKTNTGELF
TRBJ2-6,NA,TRBV3-1,ASSLTGAGANVLT
TRBJ1-6,TRBD1,TRBV13,ASSFRTGVPSPLH
TRBJ2-1,NA,TRBV5-1,AGSLEMVIDNEQF
TRBJ2-3,TRBD2,TRBV29-1,SGRTSGTDTQY
TRBJ1-5,NA,TRBV12-3/TRBV12-4,ASSPRGNQPQH
TRBJ2-7,NA,TRBV4-2,ASSQRARGRYEQY
TRBJ1-1,NA,TRBV20-1,SARDPASWNEQFFGPGTEAF
TRBJ2-4,NA,TRBV29-1,SAMGQGMNIQY
TRBJ1-1,NA,TRBV29-1,SAGVGREWAF
TRBJ2-3,TRBD2,TRBV5-1,ASSLLAGRGDTQY
TRBJ1-2,TRBD1,TRBV20-1,STAQTGARGYT
TRBJ1-1,NA,TRBV5-1,ASSSSSGGGYLYTEAF
TRBJ2-1,TRBD2,TRBV7-4,ASSQRPLAGGEDNEQF
TRBJ1-1,NA,TRBV20-1,SASRGAVNTEAF
TRBJ2-2,NA,TRBV11-2,ASSLGFLGYNNSGELF
TRBJ2-3,NA,TRBV3-1,ASNQVGSSSDTRY
TRBJ2-1,NA,TRBV20-1,SAILTSSYNEQF
TRBJ2-1,NA,TRBV10-2,ASSGQPAGCNEQF
TRBJ1-3,NA,TRBV19,ASSPRTRYSGNTIY
TRBJ2-1,NA,TRBV5-6,ASSLLGASNDGRF
TRBJ2-7,NA,TRBV5-1,ASSWEARETYEQY
TRBJ2-3,TRBD1,TRBV2,ASRIETGRYSTDTQY
TRBJ1-2,NA,TRBV6-5,ASSYSDRTNYGYT
TRBJ2-3,TRBD1,TRBV7-3,ATSLRQGETDTQY
TRBJ2-7,TRBD2,TRBV10-2,ASSGSGRLEQY
TRBJ2-3,TRBD2,TRBV15,ASRGRGSTDTQY
TRBJ2-1,TRBD2,TRBV12-3/TRBV12-4,ASSPRTSLYNEQF
TRBJ2-5,NA,TRBV12-3/TRBV12-4,ASSTNRELNQETQY
TRBJ1-6,TRBD1,TRBV20-1,SATRQGMNSPLH
TRBJ1-5,NA,TRBV4-1,ASSQHGTPGQPQH
TRBJ2-2,TRBD2,TRBV11-2,ASSLAQELAGVTENTGELF
TRBJ2-2,TRBD2,TRBV4-2,ASSRPPGGRSTGELF
TRBJ1-4,TRBD1,TRBV5-1,ASSSAGTGGEKLF
TRBJ2-1,NA,TRBV4-2,AGSQGSGDYNEQF
TRBJ2-1,TRBD2,TRBV9,ASSAPSGRSYNEQF
TRBJ2-3,TRBD1,TRBV27,ASSFGTGTDTQY
TRBJ1-5,NA,TRBV12-3/TRBV12-4,ASSLAGGRGWDQPQH
TRBJ2-7,TRBD2,TRBV4-1,ASSQIAGGQGEQY
TRBJ2-2,TRBD1,TRBV12-3/TRBV12-4,ASSTGTGLDGELF
TRBJ2-3,TRBD2,TRBV2,ASSVILAGVGDTQY
TRBJ2-5,NA,TRBV5-1,ASSLWGSGKETQY
TRBJ2-1,NA,TRBV5-1,ASSLDTYNEQF
TRBJ1-1,TRBD1,TRBV12-3/TRBV12-4,ASTTLGTGNTEAF
TRBJ1-3,NA,TRBV29-1,SVDLGNTIY
TRBJ2-7,TRBD2,TRBV20-1,SASRLAEGYEQY
TRBJ2-3,NA,TRBV7-2,ASSPIPYSTDTQY
TRBJ1-5,TRBD1,TRBV20-1,SAIRGLGQPQH
TRBJ1-1,NA,TRBV10-3,AISEFSDSYEQYFGPGTEAF